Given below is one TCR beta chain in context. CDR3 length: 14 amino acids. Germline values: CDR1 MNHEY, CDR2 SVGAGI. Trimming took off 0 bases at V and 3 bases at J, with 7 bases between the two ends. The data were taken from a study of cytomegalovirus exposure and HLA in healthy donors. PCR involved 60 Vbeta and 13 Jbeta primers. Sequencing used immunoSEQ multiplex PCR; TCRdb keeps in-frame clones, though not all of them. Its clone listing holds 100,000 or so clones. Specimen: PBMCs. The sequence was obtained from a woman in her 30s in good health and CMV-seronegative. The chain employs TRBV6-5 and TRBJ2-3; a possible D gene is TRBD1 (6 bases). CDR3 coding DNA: TGTGCCAGCAGTTACTCACAGGGAACAGATACGCAGTATTTT. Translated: CASSYSQGTDTQYF.